The text below deals with one T cell receptor beta chain. The target of this receptor is not known. The input lacks base qualities; no much larger clone sits a single base away. These data originate in a study of control samples from healthy donors and cancer patients (dated by TCRdb to 2020 to 2021). CDR1 SNHLY and CDR2 FYNNEI are derived from the germline V gene. From its cysteine to its phenylalanine, the CDR3 spans 14 amino acids. The sequence is cut down to CDR3 DNA, 42 bases in frame from base 1. V lost 8 bases and J lost 5 bases; the stretch between them is 16 bases long. Receptor libraries were prepared by the immunoSEQ multiplex PCR assay. Drawn from immuneACCESS, this table holds only the in-frame rearrangements with V and J called that TCRdb kept. Clones are partly lost; checked studies trace under half to an unresolved V gene and leave the rest unexplained. The sample table shows under 95,000 clones, and 80% to 95% are seen once. Together, the top ten hold over 0.85% of the sample.

The V gene is TRBV2 and the J gene is TRBJ1-5, with a tentative D gene TRBD1 over 5 matching bases. This sequence originates from a woman in her twenties or thirties in good health. The sequencing input was blood. The CDR3 in this case is CASVRFVGDQPQHF. The nucleotides read TGTGCCAGCGTGAGGTTTGTAGGGGATCAGCCCCAGCATTTT.